This passage covers 4 T cell receptor beta chains from one sample sequenced in a study of shared clonotypes between healthy human individuals. The data were produced by immunoSEQ multiplex PCR, yet TCRdb's version contains in-frame clones alone and is incomplete. In the table there are around 1.5 million clones, 95% to 99% of which are singletons. The sequencing input was naive CD4+ T cells sorted from blood. Indicated subset: CD45RA+ positively selected. The origin of the receptors is a man aged 25 to 45 in good health.

The chain combines TRBV18 with TRBJ2-2, with D perhaps TRBD2 (6 bases). This CDR3 is 16 amino acids long. CDR1 is KGHSH, CDR2 LQKENI, per germline. V dropped 0 bases and J dropped 9 bases, with 17 bases sitting between them. CDR3 in DNA: TGTGCCAGCTCACCACCAGGAGGGCCAGGGATCAGGGAGCTGTTTTTT. This codes for CASSPPGGPGIRELFF.

The chain combines TRBV28 with TRBJ2-3; TRBD2 matches 7 bases. With V trimmed by 3 bases and J by 4 bases, 7 bases remained unmatched. The CDR3 runs to 15 residues. In germline, CDR1 is MDHEN, CDR2 SYDVKM. The CDR3 here is CASSFGWGGADTQYF. The CDR3 DNA sequence: TGTGCCAGCAGTTTTGGGTGGGGGGGTGCAGATACGCAGTATTTT.

Of note for this clone: The same CDR3 is also encoded by other DNA sequences in this sample. The chain has TRBV5-4 and TRBJ2-5, with a weak D call TRBD1 (6 bases). CDR1 and CDR2 from the germline V gene are SGHNT and YYREEE (reference sequence). This CDR3 region has 14 residues. V dropped 0 bases and J dropped 4 bases, with 10 bases sitting between them. CDR3 sequence: CASSLGQGRETQYF. The CDR3, as DNA: TGTGCCAGCAGCTTGGGGCAGGGGCGAGAGACCCAGTACTTC.

V and J are TRBV28 and TRBJ1-1; a possible D gene is TRBD1 (6 bases). Trimming stripped 5 bases from V and 0 bases from J, with 19 bases between. The CDR3 runs 17 residues. Germline values: CDR1 MDHEN, CDR2 SYDVKM. CDR3 protein: CASSPAGTLPMNTEAFF. The CDR3 coding sequence is TGTGCCAGCAGTCCCGCCGGGACACTTCCCATGAACACTGAAGCTTTCTTT.